Listed below are T cell receptor beta chains from one sample, sequenced in a study of blood T cells in healthy people across ages. Using its own MiXCR run on the 5' RACE reads, TCRdb lists one record per CDR3 protein. This sample yields 1.5 million or so distinct CDR3 sequences, of which around 42% are seen a single time; approximately 7.9% belongs to the top ten. The specimen was blood. These receptors originate from a woman under 30 in good health. Both conserved end residues are part of each CDR3. D genes are given only for firm matches. Size values are once, few and many counts, or a class for expanded clones, and some rows have none.

v_gene: TRBV20-1; abundance: NA; j_gene: TRBJ2-7; d_gene: TRBD2; CDR3nt: TGCAGTGCTACTGGGACTAGCAGGTACAATGAGCAGTACTTC; CDR3aa: CSATGTSRYNEQYF
v_gene: TRBV12-3/TRBV12-4; abundance: few; j_gene: TRBJ1-4; d_gene: NA; CDR3nt: TGTGCCAGCAGACCCCACAGGGCCTCTAATGAAAAACTGTTTTTT; CDR3aa: CASRPHRASNEKLFF
v_gene: TRBV4-1; abundance: NA; j_gene: TRBJ2-5; d_gene: NA; CDR3nt: TGCGCCAGCAGCCAATCAACGGGAGCCCGAACCGGAGAGACCCAGTACTTC; CDR3aa: CASSQSTGARTGETQYF
v_gene: TRBV20-1; abundance: NA; j_gene: TRBJ2-3; d_gene: NA; CDR3nt: TGCAGTGCTAGAGATCAGGGCCTTGATACGCAGTATTTT; CDR3aa: CSARDQGLDTQYF
v_gene: TRBV20-1; abundance: few; j_gene: TRBJ2-7; d_gene: TRBD1; CDR3nt: TGCAGTGCTCCTGACCCTTGGGCAGGGGGAAAATACGAGCAGTACTTC; CDR3aa: CSAPDPWAGGKYEQYF
v_gene: TRBV7-8; abundance: NA; j_gene: TRBJ2-5; d_gene: TRBD1; CDR3nt: TGTGCCAGCAGCTTAGTCCGGGACCCTAGGGGACAGTACCAAGAGACCCAGTACTTC; CDR3aa: CASSLVRDPRGQYQETQYF
v_gene: TRBV27; abundance: NA; j_gene: TRBJ1-5; d_gene: NA; CDR3nt: TGTGCCAGCAGCTGGGGGGGGTATAGCAATCAGCCCCAGCATTTT; CDR3aa: CASSWGGYSNQPQHF
v_gene: TRBV20-1; abundance: few; j_gene: TRBJ2-2; d_gene: NA; CDR3nt: TGCAGTGCTGCCGAAAACACCGGGGAGCTGTTTTTT; CDR3aa: CSAAENTGELFF
v_gene: TRBV28; abundance: NA; j_gene: TRBJ2-1; d_gene: TRBD2; CDR3nt: TGTGCCAGCAGTCCCCCGACGCTAGCGGGGAAGAATGAGCAGTTCTTC; CDR3aa: CASSPPTLAGKNEQFF
v_gene: TRBV27; abundance: NA; j_gene: TRBJ2-6; d_gene: TRBD1; CDR3nt: TGTGCCAGCAGTTTTATACAGGGGGCCCCTGGGGCCAACGTCCTGACTTTC; CDR3aa: CASSFIQGAPGANVLTF
v_gene: TRBV20-1; abundance: NA; j_gene: TRBJ2-1; d_gene: TRBD2; CDR3nt: TGCAGTGCTAGAGGGGATAGCGGGGGAGGTTATGAGCAGTTCTTC; CDR3aa: CSARGDSGGGYEQFF
v_gene: TRBV3-1; abundance: NA; j_gene: TRBJ2-7; d_gene: NA; CDR3nt: TGTGCCAGCAGCCCCCGGGACGGCCTCTACGAGCAGTACTTC; CDR3aa: CASSPRDGLYEQYF
v_gene: TRBV7-9; abundance: NA; j_gene: TRBJ1-2; d_gene: NA; CDR3nt: TGTGCCAGCAGGCGTTCAGGGGATGGCTACACCTTC; CDR3aa: CASRRSGDGYTF
v_gene: TRBV10-3; abundance: few; j_gene: TRBJ2-1; d_gene: TRBD2; CDR3nt: TGTGCCATCAGTGAGGGTCGAGGGACAGGATCGCTAGCGGGGGGCCCAAGCTCCTACAATGAGCAGTTCTTC; CDR3aa: CAISEGRGTGSLAGGPSSYNEQFF
v_gene: TRBV12-5; abundance: NA; j_gene: TRBJ2-1; d_gene: TRBD2; CDR3nt: TGTGCTAGTGGTTCGGGGACCGGGACTAGCGGGGTTGGGCAGTTCTTC; CDR3aa: CASGSGTGTSGVGQFF
v_gene: TRBV12-3/TRBV12-4; abundance: few; j_gene: TRBJ2-1; d_gene: NA; CDR3nt: TGTGCCAGCAGTGTTGCAGGGGTCAATGAGCAGTTCTTC; CDR3aa: CASSVAGVNEQFF
v_gene: TRBV10-3; abundance: NA; j_gene: TRBJ2-1; d_gene: TRBD2; CDR3nt: TGTGCCATCAGTGATCGGCTAGCGGGAAGCAATGAGCAGTTCTTC; CDR3aa: CAISDRLAGSNEQFF
v_gene: TRBV6-1; abundance: once; j_gene: TRBJ2-3; d_gene: NA; CDR3nt: TGTGCCAGCGCCAACAGGGATCGTAAAGATACGCAGTATTTT; CDR3aa: CASANRDRKDTQYF
v_gene: TRBV20-1; abundance: few; j_gene: TRBJ2-4; d_gene: NA; CDR3nt: TGCAGTGCTAGAGACGGGACGGATAAGCCGGTGCAGTACTTC; CDR3aa: CSARDGTDKPVQYF
v_gene: TRBV7-2; abundance: few; j_gene: TRBJ2-4; d_gene: NA; CDR3nt: TGTGCCAGCAGCCCAACAGGGAGCCTAGAGCAGTACTTC; CDR3aa: CASSPTGSLEQYF
v_gene: TRBV20-1; abundance: NA; j_gene: TRBJ1-2; d_gene: TRBD1; CDR3nt: TGCAGTGCCAGTACAGGGGGCAACTATGGCTACACCTTC; CDR3aa: CSASTGGNYGYTF
v_gene: TRBV7-2; abundance: few; j_gene: TRBJ2-1; d_gene: TRBD2; CDR3nt: TGTGCCAGCAGCTTAGGTGGACTAGCGGGAGCCAATGAGCAGTTCTTC; CDR3aa: CASSLGGLAGANEQFF
v_gene: TRBV5-6; abundance: NA; j_gene: TRBJ2-3; d_gene: NA; CDR3nt: TGTGCCAGCAGCGGGGCGGCGGTGAGCACAGATACGCAGTATTTT; CDR3aa: CASSGAAVSTDTQYF
v_gene: TRBV4-1; abundance: few; j_gene: TRBJ1-1; d_gene: TRBD1; CDR3nt: TGCGCCAGCAGCCAAACAGGGGTTGACACTGAAGCTTTCTTT; CDR3aa: CASSQTGVDTEAFF
v_gene: TRBV12-3/TRBV12-4; abundance: few; j_gene: TRBJ1-2; d_gene: NA; CDR3nt: TGTGCCAGCAGTCCCGACTCCGACGGGGTTATATATGGCTACACCTTC; CDR3aa: CASSPDSDGVIYGYTF
v_gene: TRBV7-9; abundance: NA; j_gene: TRBJ2-5; d_gene: TRBD2; CDR3nt: TGTGCCAGCAGCTCCCGGACTAGTCTATCTGAGCAGTACTTC; CDR3aa: CASSSRTSLSEQYF